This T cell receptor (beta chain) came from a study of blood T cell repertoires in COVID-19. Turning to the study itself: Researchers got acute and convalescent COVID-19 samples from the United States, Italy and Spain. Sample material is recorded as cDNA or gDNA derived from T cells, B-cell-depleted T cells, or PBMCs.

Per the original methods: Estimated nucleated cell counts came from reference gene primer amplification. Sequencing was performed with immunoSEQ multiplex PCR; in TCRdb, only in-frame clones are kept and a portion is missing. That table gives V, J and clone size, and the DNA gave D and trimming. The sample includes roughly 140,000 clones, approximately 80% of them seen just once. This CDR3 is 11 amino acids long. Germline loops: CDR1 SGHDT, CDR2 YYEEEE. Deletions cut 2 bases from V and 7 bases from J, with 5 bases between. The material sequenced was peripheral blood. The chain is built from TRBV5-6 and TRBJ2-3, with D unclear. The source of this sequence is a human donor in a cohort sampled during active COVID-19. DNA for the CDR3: TGTGCCAGCAGCTTCGGTTATACGCAGTATTTT. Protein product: CASSFGYTQYF.